Sequencing of this TCR beta chain was carried out in a study of CD8 T cells in Susac syndrome. With random hexamers, about 0.45 to 1 ug RNA was reverse transcribed. TCRdb re-derived calls from the immunoSEQ multiplex PCR reads in MiXCR, one entry per CDR3 protein. The sample holds fewer than 140,000 distinct CDR3 sequences, roughly 94% seen once. The germline CDR1 and CDR2 sequences are SGDLS and YYNGEE. V lost 0 bases to trimming and J lost 6 bases, with 7 bases between them. CDR3 length equals 13 residues. This clonotype has only one observation. The sequenced material came from CD8+ T cells from PBMCs. The clonotype was recovered from a human donor with Susac syndrome. The chain is built from TRBV9 and TRBJ2-1, with D unresolved. The CDR3, as DNA: TGTGCCAGCAGCGTAGTAGAGGTCAATGAGCAGTTCTTC. The encoded protein is CASSVVEVNEQFF. Together with reference TRBV9 and TRBJ2-1, the CDR3 gives the full variable domain: DSGVTQTPKHLITATGQRVTLRCSPRSGDLSVYWYQQSLDQGLQFLIQYYNGEERAKGNILERFSAQQFPDLHSELNLSSLELGDSALYFCASSVVEVNEQFFGPGTRLTVL.